Following are 27 T cell receptor beta chains from one sample sequenced in a study of resident and recirculating memory T cells in vitiligo. Measured with immunoSEQ multiplex PCR; TCRdb has only the in-frame clones, and not every one. In the table there are 60,000 to 80,000 clones, approximately 89% of which are singletons. Input material: blood. The source is a male donor with vitiligo.

A word on this clone: Different DNA sequences within this sample yield the same CDR3. This chain uses TRBV2 with TRBJ1-2; no definite D call. This CDR3 region has 12 residues. The germline V gene has CDR1 SNHLY and CDR2 FYNNEI. V was cut by 5 bases and J by 3 bases, with 7 bases left in between. DNA of the CDR3: TGTGCCAGCAGTAACCGGGACTATGGCTACACCTTC. Its translation: CASSNRDYGYTF.

As regards this clone: At one end the junction does not follow the germline gene, possibly because of a read error. V and J are TRBV29-1 and TRBJ2-1; TRBD1 matches 7 bases. CDR1 is SQVTM and CDR2 is ANQGSEA in the germline V gene. This CDR3 comprises 15 residues. The CDR3 here is CSVPSTGASYNGQFF. The CDR3 nucleotides read TGCAGCGTCCCGAGTACAGGGGCCTCCTACAATGGGCAGTTCTTC.

V and J are TRBV5-4 and TRBJ2-7; possible D gene TRBD1, 5 bases. The V end lost 0 bases, the J end lost 0 bases, and 10 bases lay between the germline ends. This CDR3 is built from 15 residues. Looked up from germline, CDR1 is SGHNT and CDR2 is YYREEE (reference sequence). The CDR3 sequence: CASSLAGHSSYEQYF. CDR3 DNA: TGTGCCAGCAGCTTGGCTGGACACAGCTCCTACGAGCAGTACTTC.

The chain links TRBV19 to TRBJ2-6; TRBD1 matches at 7 bases. Germline V gives CDR1 LNHDA, CDR2 SQIVND (reference sequence). This CDR3 region has 16 residues. V dropped 7 bases and J dropped 4; count of bases not matched to a gene: 10. CDR3 in amino acids: CASNPWTGRGANVLTF. The CDR3 DNA sequence: TGTGCCAGTAATCCCTGGACAGGAAGAGGGGCCAACGTCCTGACTTTC.

The CDR3 DNA is TGTGCCACCAGCAGGCTCAGGGGTGTAGGCACTGAAGCTTTCTTT. This encodes CATSRLRGVGTEAFF. This chain uses TRBV15 with TRBJ1-1, with a possible D match to TRBD1 (6 bases). Germline CDR1 LNHNV, CDR2 YYDKDF (reference sequence). V gave up 3 bases and J gave up 4 bases, with 15 bases separating them. There are 15 residues in the CDR3.

The chain uses TRBV6-6 and TRBJ2-7; D is possibly TRBD1 (5 bases). This CDR3 region has 13 residues. The V gene lost 6 bases and the J gene lost 6 bases, with 15 bases spanning the gap. Looked up from germline, CDR1 is MNHNY and CDR2 is SVGAGI (reference sequence). CDR3 in amino acids: CASRPVRVSEQYF. The DNA of the CDR3 is TGTGCCAGCAGGCCGGTCAGGGTAAGCGAGCAGTACTTC.

This clone was recorded once. The chain uses TRBV28 and TRBJ1-1; maybe TRBD1 (5 bases). With 6 bases removed from V and 3 bases from J, the gap between germline ends came to 11 bases. This CDR3 is built from 13 residues. Germline loops: CDR1 MDHEN, CDR2 SYDVKM. The CDR3 loop reads CASSWPGDTEAFF. DNA of the CDR3: TGTGCCAGCAGCTGGCCGGGGGACACTGAAGCTTTCTTT. The whole variable domain, remainder taken from reference TRBV28 and TRBJ1-1, is DVKVTQSSRYLVKRTGEKVFLECVQDMDHENMFWYRQDPGLGLRLIYFSYDVKMKEKGDIPEGYSVSREKKERFSLILESASTNQTSMYLCASSWPGDTEAFFGQGTRLTVV.

J is TRBJ1-2 and V is TRBV29-1; possible D gene TRBD1, 6 bases. This CDR3 region has 11 residues. The germline gives CDR1 SQVTM, CDR2 ANQGSEA. Trimming took off 6 bases at V and 8 bases at J, with 13 bases between the two ends. CDR3 region: CSVQGRRGYTF. CDR3 in DNA: TGCAGCGTGCAGGGGCGACGCGGCTACACCTTC.

This chain links TRBV7-2 with TRBJ1-5, with TRBD1 matching 7 bases. This CDR3 is built from 13 residues. V lost 5 bases, J lost 4 bases, and 2 bases stayed unmatched. The germline CDR1 and CDR2 sequences are SGHTA and FQGNSA. The CDR3 region has the DNA TGTGCCAGCAGCATGGACAGGAATCAGCCCCAGCATTTT. This codes for CASSMDRNQPQHF.

The chain carries TRBV5-6 and TRBJ1-5; TRBD1 is a possible D gene (6 bases). CDR1 SGHDT and CDR2 YYEEEE come from the germline V gene. The ends were cut back, 2 bases at V and 7 bases at J, with 10 bases in the middle. The CDR3 is made up of 13 amino acids. This chain's CDR3 is CASSLQGNQPQHF. DNA of the CDR3: TGTGCCAGCAGCTTACAGGGAAACCAGCCCCAGCATTTT.

CDR3 loop: CASSQGVSGNTIYF. The CDR3 DNA sequence: TGTGCCAGCAGCCAAGGGGTTTCAGGAAACACCATATATTTT. This rearrangement joins TRBV7-2 to TRBJ1-3; D perhaps matches TRBD1 (5 bases). CDR1 SGHTA and CDR2 FQGNSA come from the germline V gene. The CDR3 extends over 14 amino acids. The V gene lost 5 bases and the J gene lost 4 bases, with 12 bases spanning the gap. The full variable domain, completed using reference TRBV7-2 and TRBJ1-3, is GAGVSQSPSNKVTEKGKDVELRCDPISGHTALYWYRQSLGQGLEFLIYFQGNSAPDKSGLPSDRFSAERTGGSVSTLTIQRTQQEDSAVYLCASSQGVSGNTIYFGEGSWLTVV.

DNA for the CDR3: TGCGCCAGCAGCAAGTACAGGGGGAGGGAGCAGTTCTTC. Its translation is CASSKYRGREQFF. The chain has TRBV5-1 and TRBJ2-1, with TRBD1 identical over 8 bases. The CDR3 spans 13 residues. The germline gives CDR1 SGHRS, CDR2 YFSETQ. Unmatched junction bases numbered 7, after V lost 4 bases and J lost 10 bases.

Points on this clone: Other DNA sequences of this sample code for an identical CDR3. The CDR3 nucleotides read TGTGCCAGCAGCTCCCGGGACAGGGGATACGAGCAGTACTTC. Translating gives CASSSRDRGYEQYF. V and J are TRBV5-4 and TRBJ2-7; the match to TRBD1 covers 10 bases. CDR1 is SGHNT, CDR2 YYREEE, per germline (reference sequence). The CDR3 contains 14 residues. The trim removed 3 bases at V and 4 bases at J, leaving 4 bases unmatched. The full variable domain, its missing parts supplied by reference TRBV5-4 and TRBJ2-7, is ETGVTQSPTHLIKTRGQQVTLRCSSQSGHNTVSWYQQALGQGPQFIFQYYREEENGRGNFPPRFSGLQFPNYSSELNVNALELDDSALYLCASSSRDRGYEQYFGPGTRLTVT.

This clone appeared once. The chain couples TRBV7-9 to TRBJ2-1, with D tentatively TRBD1 (5 bases). V was shortened by 2 bases and J by 10 bases, with 12 bases between the two germline ends. This CDR3 has 13 amino acids. CDR1 is SEHNR and CDR2 is FQNEAQ in the germline V gene (reference sequence). The CDR3 sequence is CASSLKSGLEQFF. The DNA of the CDR3 is TGTGCCAGCAGCTTAAAATCAGGGTTGGAGCAGTTCTTC.

CDR3 bases: TGTGCCAGCGATACCGGGACAGTGGGGTACGAGCAGTACTTC. Its translation: CASDTGTVGYEQYF. V usage is TRBV6-1 and J usage is TRBJ2-5; 7 positions match TRBD1. The J call is doubtful: the DNA matches TRBJ2-7 better. The CDR3 loop spans 14 amino acids. The germline CDR1 and CDR2 sequences are MNHNS and SASEGT.

The gene calls are TRBV19 and TRBJ1-5; 11 bases line up with TRBD1. The CDR3 loop spans 15 amino acids. J lost 7 bases, V lost 4 bases, and 6 bases had no gene match. The V gene's germline CDR1 is LNHDA and CDR2 SQIVND (reference sequence). The CDR3 nucleotides are TGTGCCAGTAGTACAGGACAGGGGGCCCGGCAGCCCCAGCATTTT. Translating it yields CASSTGQGARQPQHF.

The rearrangement links TRBV23-1 to TRBJ1-1; D gene ambiguous. TRBV23-1 is an ORF for which the function is uncertain. The CDR3 is 13 residues long. The ends were cut back, 3 bases at V and 10 bases at J, with 15 bases in the middle. CDR3 residues: CASSQGVVPLAFF. DNA for the CDR3: TGCGCCAGCAGTCAGGGAGTGGTACCGCTAGCTTTCTTT.

This chain joins TRBV19 and TRBJ1-2; the D gene is possibly TRBD1 (6 bases). Trimming left V 4 bases short and J 3 bases short, with 6 bases between. The germline gives CDR1 LNHDA, CDR2 SQIVND (reference sequence). This CDR3 is 12 amino acids long. In nucleotides, the CDR3 is TGTGCCAGTAGTAGGACAGACTATGGCTACACCTTC. Translation: CASSRTDYGYTF.

The V call is TRBV28, the J call TRBJ1-5; no clear D gene. The CDR3 is 13 residues long. The V gene's germline CDR1 is MDHEN and CDR2 SYDVKM. Trimming pared 2 bases from V and 7 bases from J, leaving 9 bases between. As DNA, the CDR3 is TGTGCCAGCAGTTTAAGCTCGGTCCAGCCCCAGCATTTT. It codes for CASSLSSVQPQHF.

V usage is TRBV29-1 and J usage is TRBJ1-2, with 11 bases identical to TRBD1. V gave up 7 bases and J gave up 3 bases; unmatched junction bases: 13. The CDR3 has 16 residues. The germline CDR1 and CDR2 sequences are SQVTM and ANQGSEA. The CDR3 spells CSAQGPRTGGDYGYTF. CDR3 bases: TGCAGCGCCCAGGGGCCTCGGACAGGGGGCGACTATGGCTACACCTTC.

The gene calls are TRBV5-6 and TRBJ2-7; 8 nucleotides agree with TRBD2. CDR1 is SGHDT, CDR2 YYEEEE, per germline. The CDR3 runs to 13 residues. V dropped 2 bases and J dropped 2; count of bases not matched to a gene: 0. In DNA form, the CDR3 reads TGTGCCAGCAGCTTCGGGGGGGCCTACGAGCAGTACTTC. Its protein product is CASSFGGAYEQYF. Full variable domain (remainder filled in from reference TRBV5-6 and TRBJ2-7): DAGVTQSPTHLIKTRGQQVTLRCSPKSGHDTVSWYQQALGQGPQFIFQYYEEEERQRGNFPDRFSGHQFPNYSSELNVNALLLGDSALYLCASSFGGAYEQYFGPGTRLTVT.

V and J are TRBV20-1 and TRBJ1-2; 8 bases are a match to TRBD1. After removal of 6 bases from V and 6 bases from J, the junction contained 3 bases not matched to a gene. This CDR3 is 11 amino acids long. The germline V gene has CDR1 DFQATT and CDR2 SNEGSKA (reference sequence). This chain's CDR3 is CSAWTGNGYTF. The CDR3 DNA sequence: TGCAGTGCCTGGACAGGGAATGGCTACACCTTC.

The V call is TRBV5-5, the J call TRBJ2-1; the match to TRBD1 covers 9 bases. Germline CDR1 and CDR2: SGHKS and YYEKEE (reference sequence). The V and J ends lost 1 base and 4 bases, in that order; junction bases with no gene match: 3. The CDR3 is made up of 15 amino acids. Here the CDR3 DNA reads TGTGCCAGCAGCTTGACAGGGGGCCCTTACAATGAGCAGTTCTTC. It yields the protein CASSLTGGPYNEQFF.

This clone was seen only once. The J gene is TRBJ2-2, the V gene TRBV4-3; a weak D match, TRBD2 (5 bases). This CDR3 has 13 amino acids. The V end lost 1 base, the J end lost 5 bases, and 5 bases lay between the germline ends. Per the germline V gene, CDR1 is LGHNA and CDR2 is YSLEER. The CDR3 is CASSQGGTGELFF. The CDR3 DNA sequence: TGCGCCAGCAGCCAAGGAGGGACCGGGGAGCTGTTTTTT.

In its sample, this clone was seen many times. V usage is TRBV5-4 and J usage is TRBJ2-5; the match to TRBD2 covers 10 bases. The germline V gene has CDR1 SGHNT and CDR2 YYREEE (reference sequence). This CDR3 contains 15 residues. V lost 1 base to trimming and J lost 7 bases; unmatched junction nucleotides: 7. The CDR3 DNA reads TGTGCCAGCAGCTTGCAGCTAGCGGGGGAGGGGACCCAGTACTTC. This encodes CASSLQLAGEGTQYF.

This sequence joins TRBV5-1 and TRBJ2-1, with 13 bases matching TRBD2. The ends lost 4 bases at V and 7 bases at J; junction bases unmatched: 8. The germline CDR1 and CDR2 sequences are SGHRS and YFSETQ. This CDR3 region has 16 residues. The CDR3 DNA sequence: TGCGCCAGCAGCCGTCCCGGGACTAGCGGGGCTAATGAGCAGTTCTTC. It translates to CASSRPGTSGANEQFF.

The V and J genes are TRBV5-5 and TRBJ2-7, with 7 bases aligning to TRBD1. J gave up 2 bases and V 4 bases, and 9 bases lay outside the gene matches. Looked up from germline, CDR1 is SGHKS and CDR2 is YYEKEE (reference sequence). The length of the CDR3 is 15 residues. CDR3 nucleotide sequence: TGTGCCAGCAGCCTTCGGGACAGTGTTACCTACGAGCAGTACTTC. Its protein product is CASSLRDSVTYEQYF.